The 4 T cell receptor beta chains below all came from one sample that was sequenced in a study of blood T cells in healthy people across ages (dated by TCRdb to between 2014 and 2017). Receptors were amplified or captured by 5' RACE. Sequenced on an Illumina HiSeq 2500. The second PCR ran for roughly 6 to 11 cycles and used a J-beta primer mix along with a sample-barcoded 5' primer. Starting from the raw public reads, TCRdb applied fastp trimming at Q25, assembled clones with MiXCR and retained in-frame beta chains. Rows with a matching CDR3 protein are joined into one entry that keeps the most common DNA and genes. The sample table records around 990,000 distinct CDR3 sequences; about 25% of these occur just once. Approximately 0.7% of the sample lies in the top ten. This same sample was also taken into another study, of T cells of mothers and their children.

The sample was blood. The receptors were gathered from a girl aged 2 to 9 in good health.

This clonotype was picked up a small number of times. As DNA, the CDR3 is TGTGCCAGCAGCCCACGACCGTTATATGGCATTCAGTACTTC. The encoded protein is CASSPRPLYGIQYF. V usage is TRBV27 and J usage is TRBJ2-4; D remains ambiguous. The V gene lost 6 bases and the J gene lost 9 bases, with 18 bases spanning the gap. The germline V gene encodes CDR1 MNHEY and CDR2 SMNVEV (reference sequence). This CDR3 comprises 14 residues.

The table lists this clonotype with a few counts. The rearrangement links TRBV7-9 to TRBJ2-7; 7 nucleotides align to TRBD2. Trimming removed 9 bases from V and 3 bases from J; junction bases left unmatched: 11. Per germline, CDR1 SEHNR and CDR2 FQNEAQ (reference sequence). The CDR3 sequence is 14 residues long. This CDR3 reads CASSLGGAGYEQYF. CDR3 coding DNA: TGTGCCAGTAGCCTGGGAGGGGCAGGCTACGAGCAGTACTTC.

The gene calls are TRBV11-1 and TRBJ2-4; 7 bases agree with TRBD2. The germline CDR1 and CDR2 sequences are SGHAT and FQDESV (reference sequence). Germline trimming cut 3 bases from V and 7 bases from J; bases unmatched to any gene: 12. The length of the CDR3 is 16 residues. The CDR3: CASSFTKPGGGNIQYF. CDR3 sequence (DNA): TGTGCCAGCAGCTTTACAAAACCGGGAGGAGGGAACATTCAGTACTTC.

This clonotype showed up just a few times. The rearrangement uses TRBV5-1 and TRBJ2-3; a possible D gene is TRBD2 (5 bases). The CDR3 covers 15 residues. Germline V gives CDR1 SGHRS, CDR2 YFSETQ. V lost 4 bases and J 0 bases, leaving 12 bases between the germline ends. The CDR3 sequence is CASSARLSSTDTQYF. The CDR3 DNA reads TGCGCCAGCAGCGCTCGACTAAGCAGCACAGATACGCAGTATTTT.